One and the same sample provided the 10 T cell receptor beta chains below, sequenced in a study of blood T cell repertoires in COVID-19. TCRdb keeps only in-frame clones here, not all; method: immunoSEQ multiplex PCR. The table records about 440,000 clones, around 89% of them present only once. Sample: peripheral blood. The receptors were sampled from a woman aged 25-40 years with acute or convalescent COVID-19.

The chain uses TRBV19 and TRBJ2-3, with 10 bases identical to TRBD2. Looked up from germline, CDR1 is LNHDA and CDR2 is SQIVND (reference sequence). The V and J ends lost 4 bases and 2 bases, in that order; junction bases with no gene match: 3. This CDR3 has 15 residues. DNA of the CDR3: TGTGCCAGTAGTACCCTAGCGGGGGCCACAGATACGCAGTATTTT. Residues: CASSTLAGATDTQYF.

The chain joins TRBV18 to TRBJ2-7, with 7 positions matching TRBD2. CDR3 length: 13 residues. The germline V gene has CDR1 KGHSH and CDR2 LQKENI. With 3 bases clipped from V and 7 bases from J, the junction kept 6 bases outside the gene matches. The CDR3 here is CASSPPGGVEQYF. CDR3 sequence (DNA): TGTGCCAGCTCACCTCCGGGAGGAGTGGAGCAGTACTTC.

The chain links TRBV3-1 (or the pseudogene TRBV3-2) to TRBJ2-1; D may be TRBD2 (6 bases). The CDR3 is 13 residues long. Germline CDR1 LGHDT, CDR2 YNNKEL (reference sequence). Trimming took 2 bases from V and 8 from J, leaving 10 bases between them. CDR3 in amino acids: CASSQKGRYEQFF. The CDR3 bases are TGTGCCAGCAGCCAAAAAGGGAGGTATGAGCAGTTCTTC.

This chain links TRBV5-1 with TRBJ2-3, with 14 bases fitting TRBD2. The CDR3 is 15 residues long. The trim removed 4 bases at V and 6 bases at J, leaving 4 bases unmatched. The V gene's germline CDR1 is SGHRS and CDR2 YFSETQ. The CDR3 DNA sequence: TGCGCCAGCAGCACGGGACTAGCGGGGGAGGATACGCAGTATTTT. This gives the protein CASSTGLAGEDTQYF.

The chain links TRBV10-2 to TRBJ2-1, with 10 nucleotides matching TRBD2. The CDR3 is 14 residues long. V was pared by 7 bases and J by 8 bases, with 8 bases of the junction left unmatched. CDR1 and CDR2 (germline): WSHSY, SAAADI. CDR3 DNA: TGCGCCAGCACCCCGGGACTAGCGTTCGATGAGCAGTTCTTC. Protein product: CASTPGLAFDEQFF.

CDR3 region: CASSARDRVPEAFF. The DNA of the CDR3 is TGTGCCAGCAGCGCCCGGGACAGGGTCCCTGAAGCTTTCTTT. The rearrangement joins TRBV5-4 to TRBJ1-1; 9 bases are a match to TRBD1. CDR1 is SGHNT and CDR2 is YYREEE in the germline V gene (reference sequence). The CDR3 has 14 amino acids. The ends lost 4 bases at V and 6 bases at J; junction bases unmatched: 7.

This clone was counted once. The chain has TRBV4-2 and TRBJ2-4; D perhaps matches TRBD1 (6 bases). The CDR3 is made up of 16 amino acids. The ends were cut back, 0 bases at V and 7 bases at J, with 16 bases in the middle. From germline, CDR1 is LGHNA and CDR2 YNFKEQ. CDR3 amino acids: CASSQDEGGLTNIQYF. The CDR3 nucleotides read TGTGCCAGCAGCCAAGATGAAGGGGGTTTGACGAACATTCAGTACTTC.

The V and J genes are TRBV12-1 and TRBJ1-2; TRBD1, the D gene given by the table, was not confirmed from the DNA. TRBV12-1 is described as a pseudogene. This CDR3 spans 15 amino acids. CDR3 sequence (DNA): TGTGCCAGCAGCTTGATCCGGACAGGGGACTATGGCTACACCTTC. This sequence encodes CASSLIRTGDYGYTF.

The genes are TRBV4-1 and TRBJ2-5; TRBD2 agrees at 7 bases. The CDR3 has 16 amino acids. Germline assignment: CDR1 MGHRA and CDR2 YSYEKL. With 3 bases clipped from V and 5 bases from J, the junction kept 12 bases outside the gene matches. The CDR3 here is CASSHDGLVAYETQYF. CDR3 coding DNA: TGCGCCAGCAGCCACGATGGACTAGTGGCGTATGAGACCCAGTACTTC.

The chain is built from TRBV3-1 (or the pseudogene TRBV3-2) and TRBJ1-1, with a tentative D call TRBD1 (6 bases). Germline assignment: CDR1 LGHDT and CDR2 YNNKEL (reference sequence). V was pared by 7 bases and J by 1 base, with 13 bases between. This CDR3 is built from 14 residues. The CDR3 here is CASMPRDKNTEAFF. Written as DNA, the CDR3 is TGTGCCAGCATGCCGAGGGACAAGAACACTGAAGCTTTCTTT.